This T cell receptor (beta chain) was sequenced during a study of blood T cell repertoires in COVID-19. Study at large: Spain, Italy and the United States supplied samples that represented acute and convalescent COVID-19. Sources were T cells, B-cell-depleted T cells, or PBMCs; the material itself was cDNA or gDNA.

Authors' methods: Estimation of nucleated cell counts was performed using reference gene primer amplification. Sequencing used immunoSEQ multiplex PCR; TCRdb keeps in-frame clones, though not all of them. V and J calls and clone size follow that table, whereas D and trimming were derived from the DNA. The sample records tens of thousands of clones, over 75% being singletons. Germline CDR1 reads SGHVS; CDR2 reads FQNEAQ. V shed 1 base, J shed 8 bases, and the junction held 2 bases outside the gene matches. The CDR3 extends over 13 amino acids. This clone has only a few counts. V gene TRBV7-8 combines with J gene TRBJ1-2; 9 bases are shared with TRBD1. Sequenced input: peripheral blood. The sequence derives from a woman in her sixties or seventies with acute or convalescent COVID-19. The CDR3 DNA reads TGTGCCAGCAGCTTAGAGACAGGGGGGGGCTACACCTTC. Translating it yields CASSLETGGGYTF.